This T cell receptor beta chain was found in a study of T cell changes during pregnancy in multiple sclerosis. V gave up 5 bases and J gave up 2 bases, with 13 bases separating them. In germline, CDR1 is MGHRA, CDR2 YSYEKL. This CDR3 region has 14 residues. Only in-frame clones appear in the TCRdb table, and some are missing; sequencing was by immunoSEQ multiplex PCR. This table has about 23,000 clones, 75% to 90% appearing once. The J gene is TRBJ2-7, the V gene TRBV4-1, with D possibly TRBD2 on 6 matching bases. The sequence was collected from a female donor with multiple sclerosis, enrolled in a pregnancy study. The sample here was CD8+ T cells from peripheral blood mononuclear cells, taken in the first trimester of pregnancy. The CDR3 DNA sequence: TGCGCCAGCAGCTCAACGGGAGCCCCCTACGAGCAGTACTTC. This sequence encodes CASSSTGAPYEQYF.